Following are 13 T cell receptor beta chains from one sample sequenced in a study of blood T cell repertoires in COVID-19. Sequencing used immunoSEQ multiplex PCR; TCRdb keeps in-frame clones, though not all of them. This table holds about 230,000 clones, over 70% found once. Sequenced sample: peripheral blood. Receptors were obtained from a woman aged 80 or older with acute or convalescent COVID-19.

The chain combines TRBV6-5 with TRBJ2-5, with D tentatively TRBD2 (6 bases). V was clipped by 0 bases and J by 1 base, with 9 bases between them. This CDR3 is 15 amino acids long. CDR1 and CDR2 from the germline V gene are MNHEY and SVGAGI. For the CDR3, the DNA is TGTGCCAGCAGTTACTCCCGGGGGTCCCAAGAGACCCAGTACTTC. As protein: CASSYSRGSQETQYF.

V and J are TRBV6-5 and TRBJ2-7; no firm D call. The CDR3 covers 15 residues. Germline CDR1 MNHEY, CDR2 SVGAGI. V was clipped by 5 bases and J by 2 bases, with 16 bases between them. The CDR3 protein is CASSTGSIQTYEQYF. In DNA form, the CDR3 reads TGTGCCAGCAGTACCGGGTCGATACAAACCTACGAGCAGTACTTC.

This clone was found a few times. This chain connects TRBV27 to TRBJ2-6; D is unresolved. Germline values: CDR1 MNHEY, CDR2 SMNVEV (reference sequence). V lost 6 bases and J lost 0, with 15 bases in between. This CDR3 contains 17 residues. The CDR3, as DNA: TGTGCCAGCAGGAAGACAACTTCTCTCTCTGGGGCCAACGTCCTGACTTTC. Protein sequence: CASRKTTSLSGANVLTF.

The rearrangement links TRBV6-2 or TRBV6-3 to TRBJ2-3; no clear D. The CDR3 length is 14 residues. V dropped 2 bases and J dropped 2 bases, with 8 bases sitting between them. CDR1 MNHEY and CDR2 SVGEGT come from the germline V gene. In nucleotides, the CDR3 is TGTGCCAGCAGTTACGGGCAAGACACAGATACGCAGTATTTT. The encoded protein is CASSYGQDTDTQYF.

The genes are TRBV3-1 (or the pseudogene TRBV3-2) and TRBJ2-4; TRBD2 agrees at 11 bases. Losses at the gene ends were 0 bases for V and 0 bases for J; bases not matched to a gene: 13. Germline V gives CDR1 LGHDT, CDR2 YNNKEL (reference sequence). The CDR3 loop spans 21 amino acids. The CDR3 spells CASSQDRPGTSGGGAKNIQYF. The CDR3 DNA sequence: TGTGCCAGCAGCCAAGATCGACCCGGGACTAGCGGAGGGGGAGCCAAAAACATTCAGTACTTC.

This sequence joins TRBV30 and TRBJ2-7; 7 bases fit TRBD2. CDR3 length: 16 amino acids. J gave up 1 base and V 0 bases, and 9 bases lay outside the gene matches. The germline V gene has CDR1 GTSNPN and CDR2 SVGIG (reference sequence). For the CDR3, the DNA is TGTGCCTGGAGTGTGGATTTGGGCGGGAGATCCTACGAGCAGTACTTC. Translated: CAWSVDLGGRSYEQYF.

On this clone itself: At the DNA level, this CDR3 is encoded by other sequences in the same sample as well. The rearrangement uses TRBV5-4 and TRBJ2-7; D call uncertain. The ends were cut back, 0 bases at V and 3 bases at J, with 4 bases in the middle. The CDR3 is 12 residues long. In germline, CDR1 is SGHNT, CDR2 YYREEE (reference sequence). The CDR3 loop is CASSLDGYEQYF. The CDR3 DNA follows: TGTGCCAGCAGCTTGGACGGCTACGAGCAGTACTTC.

The chain recombines TRBV6-5 with TRBJ1-2; TRBD1 matches 8 bases. The CDR3 is 15 residues long. The V and J ends lost 5 bases and 2 bases, in that order; junction bases with no gene match: 7. Germline-derived CDR1 and CDR2 are MNHEY and SVGAGI. CDR3 loop: CASSSSTGANYGYTF. The CDR3 DNA reads as TGTGCCAGCAGTAGTTCGACAGGGGCCAACTATGGCTACACCTTC.

V is TRBV12-3 or TRBV12-4 and J is TRBJ1-2, with D perhaps TRBD1 (5 bases). The CDR3 is 13 amino acids. V was clipped by 8 bases and J by 4 bases, with 14 bases between them. Here the CDR3 reads CASGQQGGYGYTF. The CDR3 DNA follows: TGTGCCAGCGGGCAGCAGGGTGGCTATGGCTACACCTTC.

This clone appeared a few times. The CDR3 DNA sequence: TGCAGCGTTGAGGGACAGGGGCGGGATGGCTACACCTTC. Protein product: CSVEGQGRDGYTF. J is TRBJ1-2 and V is TRBV29-1, with TRBD1 matching 10 bases. This CDR3 contains 13 residues. CDR1 and CDR2 (germline): SQVTM, ANQGSEA. V shed 3 bases and J 6 bases; nucleotides not matched to a gene: 4.

This chain connects TRBV19 to TRBJ2-2; a possible D gene is TRBD1 (5 bases). The CDR3 loop spans 13 amino acids. V lost 8 bases and J lost 3, with 10 bases in between. In germline, CDR1 is LNHDA, CDR2 SQIVND (reference sequence). Here the CDR3 DNA reads TGTGCCAGTTTGGGGCTTGACACCGGGGAGCTGTTTTTT. Encoded protein: CASLGLDTGELFF.

This chain uses TRBV5-1 with TRBJ1-3, with 8 bases identical to TRBD1. The CDR3 sequence is 17 residues long. Germline V gives CDR1 SGHRS, CDR2 YFSETQ. V trimming: 0 bases; J trimming: 0 bases; junction bases outside the gene matches: 5. CDR3 amino acids: CASSLGDRFSSGNTIYF. CDR3 nucleotide sequence: TGCGCCAGCAGCTTGGGGGACAGGTTCTCCTCTGGAAACACCATATATTTT.

J is TRBJ2-1 and V is TRBV5-1; 13 bases align to TRBD2. The junction had 7 bases not matched to a gene; V was cut back by 1 base and J by 6 bases. The CDR3 is 17 amino acids. The germline gives CDR1 SGHRS, CDR2 YFSETQ. The CDR3 sequence: CASSLSTSGRASNEQFF. The CDR3, as DNA: TGCGCCAGCAGCTTGAGCACTAGCGGGAGGGCCAGCAATGAGCAGTTCTTC.